The sample holds many counts of the clone carrying this T cell receptor (beta chain). What it binds is not known. V was clipped by 6 bases and J by 5 bases, with 14 bases between them. The CDR3 loop spans 14 amino acids. In germline, CDR1 is SGHRS, CDR2 YFSETQ. The record originates from a study of blood T cells in healthy people across ages. Overall study: The capture of about one barcoded beta molecule per two T cells was achieved by template switching.

The second PCR ran about 6 to 11 cycles with a sample-barcoded 5' primer and J-beta primers. Each TCR beta cDNA got a 12-nucleotide random molecular identifier. TCRdb processed the 5' RACE reads anew with MiXCR; each CDR3 protein has one entry. In the table there are fewer than 700,000 distinct CDR3 sequences, roughly 41% of which are singletons. Study-level findings and limits: Diversity of TCR beta correlated strongly with naive T cell percentage. Measured against age, TCR beta diversity per million T cells decreased in a roughly linear manner.

The V gene is TRBV5-1, the J gene TRBJ1-4; possible D gene TRBD1, 6 bases. Sample: blood. The source is a man aged 80 or over in good health. This CDR3 is CASNAGTRNEKLFF. The CDR3, as DNA: TGCGCCAGCAACGCCGGGACAAGGAATGAAAAACTGTTTTTT.